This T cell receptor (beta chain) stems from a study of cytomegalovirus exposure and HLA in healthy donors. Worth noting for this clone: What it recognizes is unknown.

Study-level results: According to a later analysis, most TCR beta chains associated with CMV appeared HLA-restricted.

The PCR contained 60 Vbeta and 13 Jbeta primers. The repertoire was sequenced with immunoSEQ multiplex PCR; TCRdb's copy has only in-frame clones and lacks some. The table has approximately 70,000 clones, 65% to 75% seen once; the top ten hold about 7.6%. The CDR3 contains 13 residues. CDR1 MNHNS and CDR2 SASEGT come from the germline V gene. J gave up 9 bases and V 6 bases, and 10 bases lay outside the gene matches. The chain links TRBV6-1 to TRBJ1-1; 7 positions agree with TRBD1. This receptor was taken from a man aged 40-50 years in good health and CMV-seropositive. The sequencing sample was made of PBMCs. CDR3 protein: CASRIDRDMQAFF. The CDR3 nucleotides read TGTGCCAGCAGGATCGACAGGGACATGCAAGCTTTCTTT.